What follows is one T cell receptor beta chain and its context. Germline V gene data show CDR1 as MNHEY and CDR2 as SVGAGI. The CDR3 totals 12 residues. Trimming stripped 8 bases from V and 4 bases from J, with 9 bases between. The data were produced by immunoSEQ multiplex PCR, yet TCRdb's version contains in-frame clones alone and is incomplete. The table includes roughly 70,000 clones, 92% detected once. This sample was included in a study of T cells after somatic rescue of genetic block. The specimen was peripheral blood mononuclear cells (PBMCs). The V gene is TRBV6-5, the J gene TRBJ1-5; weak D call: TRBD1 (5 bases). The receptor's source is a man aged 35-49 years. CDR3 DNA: TGTGCCAGCGGTCCAGGGAATCAGCCCCAGCATTTT. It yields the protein CASGPGNQPQHF.